Listed below are T cell receptor beta chains from one sample, sequenced in a study of T cell responses to AZD1222 COVID-19 vaccine. Profiling relied on immunoSEQ multiplex PCR, and the TCRdb table lists in-frame clones only, not all of them. The data contain around 100,000 clones, roughly 87% of them singletons. Sample: peripheral blood, taken on day 0 of AZD1222 vaccination. The receptors originated from an adult in good health. Each CDR3 is given with its conserved first and last residue.

cdr3_aa v_call
CASSHTGGNEKLFF TRBV7-2
CSVGHNLAGGNEQFF TRBV29-1
CASSPTAGGLNTIYF TRBV27
CAISESRGTPLAEQYF TRBV10-3
CASSYSFGSNQPQHF TRBV6-5
CASSLRLGDRFTDTQYF TRBV5-8
CASSATVFYLLHF TRBV7-2
CATSRVAEETQYF TRBV15
CASSLRPPGETQYF TRBV5-6
CASSGGPAYNEQFF TRBV7-6
CASSLAGTKSRYNSPLHF TRBV5-1
CASSKILTNTGELFF TRBV21-1
CASSQARDSPQPQHF TRBV3-1/TRBV3-2
CASSYANGSPLHF TRBV6-6
CASSHKGTGNSPLHF TRBV4-3
CASSVDGTSSYNEQFF TRBV9
CASNTGLVGTEAFF TRBV19
CATSRGFAEVAPLHF TRBV15
CASRERTGSTGELFF TRBV2
CAITTGQYGYTF TRBV10-3
CATSRETYGYTF TRBV15
CASSVGGDQRETQYF TRBV9
CSVGGGAGGMNTEAFF TRBV29-1
CATSDEDSGGMSDTQYF TRBV24-1
CASSPPPGEKLFF TRBV18
CAILDRGHNEKLFF TRBV10-3
CAGRGAGNTIYF TRBV2
CASSIASGAYNEQFF TRBV19
CASKLTTGGTEAFF TRBV2
CASSPTGTESEKLFF TRBV4-2
CASRANRDRLNTEAFF TRBV2
CASNNGDRGGQPQHF TRBV27
CASSLPDGGNYGYTF TRBV7-9
CASSLVTGSYNSPLHF TRBV4-1
CASSAGLGGAKLFF TRBV28
CASSLGANRAEAFF TRBV13
CASSDSPGAGTEAFF TRBV6-4
CASSQVGGGFTDTQYF TRBV3-1/TRBV3-2
CASTGADTQYF TRBV2
CASNRPETNYGYTF TRBV19
CASSQDRVGTEAFF TRBV3-1/TRBV3-2
CASRGSGTDTQYF TRBV27
CASSQLFGIFSSYEQYF TRBV4-1
CASSAALSGSPLHF TRBV28
CAISGSDRGYEQYF TRBV10-3
CASSQRGMDSPLHF TRBV14
CASSRTINSPLHF TRBV27
CASSLGTDNQPQHF TRBV5-4
CASRIAQGIGGYTF TRBV3-1/TRBV3-2
CASSLGADTQYF TRBV7-2
CASTRPGASSYNEQFF TRBV7-2
CASRPYVGDSYNEQFF TRBV19